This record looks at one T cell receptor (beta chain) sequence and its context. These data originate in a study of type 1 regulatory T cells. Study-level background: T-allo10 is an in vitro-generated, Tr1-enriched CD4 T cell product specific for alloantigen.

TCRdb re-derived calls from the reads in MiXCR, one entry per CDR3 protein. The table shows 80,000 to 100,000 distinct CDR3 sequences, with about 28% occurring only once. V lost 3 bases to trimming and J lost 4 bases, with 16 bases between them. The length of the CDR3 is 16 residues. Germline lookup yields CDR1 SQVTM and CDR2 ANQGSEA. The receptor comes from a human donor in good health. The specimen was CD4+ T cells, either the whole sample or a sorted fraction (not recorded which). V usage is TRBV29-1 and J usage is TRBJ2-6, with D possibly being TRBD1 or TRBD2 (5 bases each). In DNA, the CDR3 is TGCAGCGTTGAGGTCGGGGCCGGTCCCGGGGCCAACGTCCTGACTTTC. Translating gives CSVEVGAGPGANVLTF.